This passage covers 23 T cell receptor beta chains from one sample sequenced in a study of blood T cell repertoires in COVID-19. Method: immunoSEQ multiplex PCR; TCRdb's copy keeps in-frame clones and lacks some. The table lists about 180,000 clones, 88% of them singletons. Input material: PBMCs or T cells enriched from blood (not recorded which). The receptors were gathered from a woman between 18 and 29 years old who had recovered from COVID-19.

The rearrangement joins TRBV2 to TRBJ1-1, with D unclear. Germline V lookup: CDR1 SNHLY, CDR2 FYNNEI. Trimming took 4 bases from V and 4 from J, leaving 13 bases between them. The CDR3 runs to 14 residues. The CDR3 DNA is TGTGCCAGCAGTGCCCAATTGCAGGTCACTGAAGCTTTCTTT. It is translated as CASSAQLQVTEAFF.

This rearrangement joins TRBV4-1 to TRBJ1-2; D call uncertain. Germline values: CDR1 MGHRA, CDR2 YSYEKL. The V gene lost 1 base and the J gene lost 7 bases, with 7 bases spanning the gap. The length of the CDR3 is 12 residues. CDR3 sequence: CASSQGDTGYTF. CDR3 DNA: TGCGCCAGCAGCCAAGGCGATACTGGCTACACCTTC.

The chain recombines TRBV11-3 with TRBJ2-1; TRBD1 matches 7 bases. V gave up 5 bases and J gave up 3 bases; unmatched junction bases: 7. There are 15 residues in the CDR3. Germline V CDR1 and CDR2: SGHNT, YENEEA. The CDR3 loop is CASSRSGGNYNEQFF. The CDR3 region has the DNA TGTGCCAGCAGCCGTTCAGGGGGAAACTACAATGAGCAGTTCTTC. Full variable domain (missing parts from reference TRBV11-3 and TRBJ2-1): EAGVVQSPRYKIIEKKQPVAFWCNPISGHNTLYWYLQNLGQGPELLIRYENEEAVDDSQLPKDRFSAERLKGVDSTLKIQPAELGDSAVYLCASSRSGGNYNEQFFGPGTRLTVL.

This clone was seen only a few times. The V and J genes are TRBV7-6 and TRBJ1-1; the D is unclear. Trimming stripped 1 base from V and 5 bases from J, with 8 bases between. CDR3 length: 13 residues. Germline lookup yields CDR1 SGHVS and CDR2 FNYEAQ. CDR3 DNA: TGTGCCAGCAGCTTAGGAGGGTCGACTGAAGCTTTCTTT. Its translation: CASSLGGSTEAFF.

The gene calls are TRBV6-5 and TRBJ2-2; tentative D call: TRBD1 (6 bases). The CDR3 extends over 14 amino acids. Germline CDR1 and CDR2: MNHEY and SVGAGI. The V end lost 6 bases, the J end lost 4 bases, and 12 bases lay between the germline ends. This CDR3 is CASRAGTPTGELFF. DNA of the CDR3: TGTGCCAGCAGAGCCGGGACACCCACCGGGGAGCTGTTTTTT.

This clone was observed a single time. The V gene is TRBV19, the J gene TRBJ2-6; D is undetermined. The CDR3 is 16 residues long. Trimming left V 1 base short and J 3 bases short, with 10 bases between. Germline V gene sequence: CDR1 LNHDA, CDR2 SQIVND (reference sequence). The CDR3 here is CASSIVSHHGANVLTF. The CDR3 DNA is TGTGCCAGTAGTATAGTAAGCCACCATGGGGCCAACGTCCTGACTTTC. The full variable domain, in which reference TRBV19 and TRBJ2-6 provide the parts outside the CDR3, is DGGITQSPKYLFRKEGQNVTLSCEQNLNHDAMYWYRQDPGQGLRLIYYSQIVNDFQKGDIAEGYSVSREKKESFPLTVTSAQKNPTAFYLCASSIVSHHGANVLTFGAGSRLTVL.

The chain is built from TRBV19 and TRBJ2-3; D possibly corresponds to TRBD1 (6 bases). Between the trimmed V and J ends, which lost 4 bases and 2 bases, there was a span of 10 bases. CDR3 size: 14 residues. Germline values: CDR1 LNHDA, CDR2 SQIVND (reference sequence). The CDR3 is CASSTDRFTDTQYF. The DNA for the CDR3 is TGTGCCAGTAGTACTGACAGGTTCACAGATACGCAGTATTTT.

The chain links TRBV28 to TRBJ2-1; D gene uncertain. Trimming stripped 6 bases from V and 6 bases from J, with 6 bases between. This CDR3 spans 11 amino acids. From germline, CDR1 is MDHEN and CDR2 SYDVKM. The CDR3 DNA sequence: TGTGCCAGCAGGGAGTTCAATGAGCAGTTCTTC. The encoded protein is CASREFNEQFF.

This clone was found a few times. The chain links TRBV9 to TRBJ2-7; 10 nucleotides match TRBD2. This CDR3 has 14 amino acids. Germline V lookup: CDR1 SGDLS, CDR2 YYNGEE. With 2 bases clipped from V and 5 bases from J, the junction kept 4 bases outside the gene matches. Written as DNA, the CDR3 is TGTGCCAGCAGCGTCTCTAGCGGGAGTAACGAGCAGTACTTC. Its protein product is CASSVSSGSNEQYF.

The genes are TRBV14 and TRBJ2-5; the D gene is possibly TRBD1 (5 bases). The V end was cut by 1 base, the J end by 5 bases, with 8 bases between. Germline CDR1 SGHDN, CDR2 FVKESK. This CDR3 has 13 amino acids. CDR3 residues: CASSQAGLETQYF. In nucleotides, the CDR3 is TGTGCCAGCAGCCAAGCAGGGTTGGAGACCCAGTACTTC.

This clone came up once. The chain combines TRBV7-2 with TRBJ1-2; D perhaps matches TRBD1 (5 bases). The CDR3 runs to 17 residues. Germline-derived CDR1 and CDR2 are SGHTA and FQGNSA. V lost 2 bases, J lost 4 bases, and 20 bases lay in between. DNA for the CDR3: TGTGCCAGCAGCTTATCCCTAGGGGAGGGTTCTGCCTATGGCTACACCTTC. Translation: CASSLSLGEGSAYGYTF.

The chain employs TRBV15 and TRBJ1-2, with D hard to call. There are 15 residues in the CDR3. V was trimmed by 0 bases and J by 6 bases, leaving 14 bases between them. Germline V gene sequence: CDR1 LNHNV, CDR2 YYDKDF (reference sequence). CDR3 DNA: TGTGCCACCAGCAGAGATCTTGCGATTGGTCATGGCTACACCTTC. Amino acid sequence: CATSRDLAIGHGYTF.

This clone was counted only a few times. V usage is TRBV28 and J usage is TRBJ2-7; 7 nucleotides agree with TRBD2. J lost 1 base, V lost 6 bases, and 6 bases had no gene match. In germline, CDR1 is MDHEN, CDR2 SYDVKM. The CDR3 loop spans 14 amino acids. The CDR3 region has the DNA TGTGCCAGCAGCTGGACTAGTGTTTCCTACGAGCAGTACTTC. The encoded protein is CASSWTSVSYEQYF. The whole variable domain, remainder taken from reference TRBV28 and TRBJ2-7, is DVKVTQSSRYLVKRTGEKVFLECVQDMDHENMFWYRQDPGLGLRLIYFSYDVKMKEKGDIPEGYSVSREKKERFSLILESASTNQTSMYLCASSWTSVSYEQYFGPGTRLTVT.

The V and J genes are TRBV5-1 and TRBJ2-7; the D is unclear. Per the germline V gene, CDR1 is SGHRS and CDR2 is YFSETQ. The CDR3 is 14 amino acids. Trimming pared 7 bases from V and 5 bases from J, leaving 19 bases between. The CDR3 bases are TGCGCCAGCTGCCCCGCCAATTTGGCCCACGAGCAGTACTTC. As protein: CASCPANLAHEQYF. Together with reference TRBV5-1 and TRBJ2-7, the CDR3 gives the full variable domain: KAGVTQTPRYLIKTRGQQVTLSCSPISGHRSVSWYQQTPGQGLQFLFEYFSETQRNKGNFPGRFSGRQFSNSRSEMNVSTLELGDSALYLCASCPANLAHEQYFGPGTRLTVT.

The chain employs TRBV12-3 or TRBV12-4 and TRBJ1-1, with TRBD1 identical over 7 bases. V trimming: 6 bases; J trimming: 13 bases; junction bases outside the gene matches: 11. The CDR3 has 12 amino acids. Written as DNA, the CDR3 is TGTGCCAGCAGCTCCGACAGGGTAAAAGATTTCTTT. Its translation: CASSSDRVKDFF.

Only a few counts were recorded for this clone. This chain connects TRBV6-1 to TRBJ1-5; D possibly corresponds to TRBD1 (5 bases). V was trimmed by 1 base and J by 6 bases, leaving 10 bases between them. Germline assignment: CDR1 MNHNS and CDR2 SASEGT. The CDR3 spans 14 residues. CDR3 in DNA: TGTGCCAGCAGTGAAGATCAGGGAAGTCAGCCCCAGCATTTT. This sequence encodes CASSEDQGSQPQHF.

The chain employs TRBV11-3 and TRBJ1-6, with 7 bases that match TRBD1. Germline CDR1 SGHNT, CDR2 YENEEA. The CDR3 sequence is 14 residues long. Germline trimming cut 4 bases from V and 7 bases from J; bases unmatched to any gene: 4. For the CDR3, the DNA is TGTGCCAGCAGCTCCGACAGGGAGAATTCACCCCTCCACTTT. Protein sequence: CASSSDRENSPLHF.

The chain combines TRBV25-1 with TRBJ1-1; no reliable D call. Germline V lookup: CDR1 MGHDK, CDR2 SYGVNS. The CDR3 is 16 amino acids. The V end lost 3 bases, the J end lost 1 base, and 15 bases lay between the germline ends. The CDR3 here is CASSDYAAAGNTEAFF. CDR3 bases: TGTGCCAGCAGTGATTACGCGGCCGCCGGGAACACTGAAGCTTTCTTT.

V and J are TRBV5-1 and TRBJ2-7; weak D call: TRBD2 (6 bases). Germline V gives CDR1 SGHRS, CDR2 YFSETQ. This CDR3 is built from 14 residues. Trimming removed 1 base at V and 2 bases at J, with 10 bases between. The CDR3 bases are TGCGCCAGCAGCTTGCCAGGAGGGACCTACGAGCAGTACTTC. It is translated as CASSLPGGTYEQYF.

V is TRBV27 and J is TRBJ2-1; 11 positions match TRBD2. Trimming took 6 bases from V and 7 from J; bases not matched to a gene: 8. The CDR3 extends over 15 amino acids. Looked up from germline, CDR1 is MNHEY and CDR2 is SMNVEV (reference sequence). In DNA form, the CDR3 reads TGTGCCAGCAGCCTACTAGCGGGAGTTCCTAATGAGCAGTTCTTC. Residues: CASSLLAGVPNEQFF.

The chain carries TRBV5-1 and TRBJ2-5; 8 nucleotides agree with TRBD1. Trimming removed 2 bases from V and 5 bases from J; junction bases left unmatched: 5. Germline values: CDR1 SGHRS, CDR2 YFSETQ. CDR3 size: 14 residues. DNA for the CDR3: TGCGCCAGCAGCTTTTCAGGGGGCCACGAGACCCAGTACTTC. This gives the protein CASSFSGGHETQYF.

The rearrangement uses TRBV2 and TRBJ2-5, with D maybe TRBD1 (6 bases). The CDR3 has 15 residues. CDR1 is SNHLY, CDR2 FYNNEI, per germline. The V gene lost 2 bases and the J gene lost 9 bases, with 19 bases spanning the gap. The CDR3 region has the DNA TGTGCCAGCAGTGAAAGGGCAGGGGAGAGTGGATCCCAGTACTTC. Translated: CASSERAGESGSQYF.

This chain connects TRBV24-1 to TRBJ2-1; TRBD2 aligns across 8 bases. This CDR3 has 16 amino acids. CDR1 and CDR2 (germline): KGHDR, SFDVKD. V lost 5 bases to trimming and J lost 5 bases; unmatched junction nucleotides: 10. CDR3 amino acids: CATSGVGLDNDNEQFF. Written as DNA, the CDR3 is TGTGCCACCAGTGGGGTGGGACTAGATAACGACAATGAGCAGTTCTTC.